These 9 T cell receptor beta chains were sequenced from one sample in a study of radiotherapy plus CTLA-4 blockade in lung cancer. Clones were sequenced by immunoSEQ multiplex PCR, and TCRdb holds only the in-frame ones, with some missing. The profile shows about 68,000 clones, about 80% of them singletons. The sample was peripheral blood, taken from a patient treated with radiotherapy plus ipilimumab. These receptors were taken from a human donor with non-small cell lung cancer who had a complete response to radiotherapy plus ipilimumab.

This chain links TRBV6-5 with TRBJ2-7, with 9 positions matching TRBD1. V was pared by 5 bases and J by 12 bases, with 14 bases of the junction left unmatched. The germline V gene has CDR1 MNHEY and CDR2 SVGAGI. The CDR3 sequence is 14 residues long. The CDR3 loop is CASSSPGQGVFWYF. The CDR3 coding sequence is TGTGCCAGCAGTAGCCCGGGACAGGGAGTTTTTTGGTACTTC.

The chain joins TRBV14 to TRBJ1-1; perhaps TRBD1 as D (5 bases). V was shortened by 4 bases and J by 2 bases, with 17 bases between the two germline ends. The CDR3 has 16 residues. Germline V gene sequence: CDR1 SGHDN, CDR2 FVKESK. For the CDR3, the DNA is TGTGCCAGCAGCCGAGGCGGGGGTCGTGTTAACACTGAAGCTTTCTTT. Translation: CASSRGGGRVNTEAFF.

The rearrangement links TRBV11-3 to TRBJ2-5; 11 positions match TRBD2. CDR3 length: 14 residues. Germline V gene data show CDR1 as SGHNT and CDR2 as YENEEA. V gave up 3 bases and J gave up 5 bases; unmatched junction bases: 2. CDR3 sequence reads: CASSLTSGTETQYF. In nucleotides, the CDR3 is TGTGCCAGCAGCTTGACTAGCGGGACGGAGACCCAGTACTTC.

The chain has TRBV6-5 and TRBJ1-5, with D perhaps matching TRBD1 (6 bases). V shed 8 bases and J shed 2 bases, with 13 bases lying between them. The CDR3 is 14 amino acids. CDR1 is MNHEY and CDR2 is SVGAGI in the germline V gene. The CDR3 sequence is CASGQGGGNQPQHF. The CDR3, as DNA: TGTGCCAGCGGCCAAGGGGGGGGCAATCAGCCCCAGCATTTT.

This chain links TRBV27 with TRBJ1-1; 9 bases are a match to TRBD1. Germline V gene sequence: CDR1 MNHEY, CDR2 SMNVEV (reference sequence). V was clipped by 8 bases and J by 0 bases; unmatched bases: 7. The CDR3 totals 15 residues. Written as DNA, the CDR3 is TGTGCCAGCGCTAGATGGGACAGGGTGAACACTGAAGCTTTCTTT. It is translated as CASARWDRVNTEAFF.

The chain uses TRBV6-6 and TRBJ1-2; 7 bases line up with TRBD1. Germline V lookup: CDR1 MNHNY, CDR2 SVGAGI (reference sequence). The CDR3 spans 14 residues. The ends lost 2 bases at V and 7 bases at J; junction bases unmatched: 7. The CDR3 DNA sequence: TGTGCCAGCAGTTACATCGACAGGGCAAGTGGCTACACCTTC. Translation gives CASSYIDRASGYTF.

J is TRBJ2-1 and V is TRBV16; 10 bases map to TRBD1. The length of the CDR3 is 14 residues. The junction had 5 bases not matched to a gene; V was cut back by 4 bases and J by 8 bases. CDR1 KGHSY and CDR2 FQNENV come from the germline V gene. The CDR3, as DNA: TGTGCCAGCAGCCCCGGACAGGGGGAGGATGAGCAGTTCTTC. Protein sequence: CASSPGQGEDEQFF. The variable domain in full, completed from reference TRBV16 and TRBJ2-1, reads GEEVAQTPKHLVRGEGQKAKLYCAPIKGHSYVFWYQQVLKNEFKFLISFQNENVFDETGMPKERFSAKCLPNSPCSLEIQATKLEDSAVYFCASSPGQGEDEQFFGPGTRLTVL.

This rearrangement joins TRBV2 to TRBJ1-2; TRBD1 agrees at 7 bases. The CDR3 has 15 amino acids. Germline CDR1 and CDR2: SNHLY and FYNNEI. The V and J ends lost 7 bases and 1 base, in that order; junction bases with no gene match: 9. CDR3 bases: TGTGCCAGCACAGGGGGGGCCCGAATTAACTATGGCTACACCTTC. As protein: CASTGGARINYGYTF.

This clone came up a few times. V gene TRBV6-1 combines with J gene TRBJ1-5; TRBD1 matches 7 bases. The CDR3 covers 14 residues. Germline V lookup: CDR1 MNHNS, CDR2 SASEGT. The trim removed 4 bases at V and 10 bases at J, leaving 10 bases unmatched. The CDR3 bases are TGTGCCAGCAGTGCTAGACAGGGCCGATTACCCCAGCATTTT. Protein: CASSARQGRLPQHF.